This passage covers 19 T cell receptor beta chains from one sample sequenced in a study of CD8 T cells in ankylosing spondylitis. TCRdb recomputed calls from the 5' RACE reads with MiXCR, one row per CDR3 protein. In the table there are fewer than 350,000 distinct CDR3 sequences, about 9.9% of which are singletons. The sequencing sample was made of blood, either unsorted or a sorted T cell fraction (not recorded which). Receptors originate from a female donor with ankylosing spondylitis or in good health (not recorded which).

Concerning this clonotype itself: This clone may be a read error of a much larger clone one base away. This chain links TRBV6-1 with TRBJ1-5, with TRBD1 matching 8 bases. Looked up from germline, CDR1 is MNHNS and CDR2 is SASEGT. The CDR3 has 13 residues. The chain's CDR3 is CSSRTGQNQPQHF. Written as DNA, the CDR3 is TGTTCCAGCAGGACAGGGCAAAATCAGCCCCAGCATTTT.

This clonotype has a handful of counts. This sequence joins TRBV5-1 and TRBJ2-7; D is perhaps TRBD2 (6 bases). The CDR3 spans 14 residues. The V gene's germline CDR1 is SGHRS and CDR2 YFSETQ. Between the trimmed V and J ends, which lost 0 bases and 5 bases, there was a span of 12 bases. CDR3 DNA sequence: TGCGCCAGCAGCTTGGCCAAGGAGGGAGACGAGCAGTACTTC. This translates into CASSLAKEGDEQYF.

This clonotype has a count of ten or more. The chain employs TRBV7-2 and TRBJ1-6, with TRBD1 matching 10 bases. The CDR3 loop spans 16 amino acids. V was pared by 0 bases and J by 10 bases, with 6 bases of the junction left unmatched. The germline V gene has CDR1 SGHTA and CDR2 FQGNSA. The CDR3 is CASSLAKTGGLSPLHF. Here the CDR3 DNA reads TGTGCCAGCAGCTTAGCGAAGACAGGGGGCTTGTCACCCCTCCACTTT.

This clonotype was counted ten times or more. The V and J genes are TRBV5-1 and TRBJ1-1; D remains ambiguous. CDR1 SGHRS and CDR2 YFSETQ come from the germline V gene. The CDR3 length is 14 residues. The V gene lost 0 bases and the J gene lost 3 bases, with 9 bases spanning the gap. This CDR3 is CASSLGGMDTEAFF. The CDR3 DNA reads TGCGCCAGCAGCTTGGGAGGAATGGACACTGAAGCTTTCTTT.

This clonotype was seen ten or more times. The chain combines TRBV7-2 with TRBJ2-5; D is possibly TRBD2 (7 bases). The CDR3 has 13 residues. V was cut by 3 bases and J by 8 bases, with 13 bases left in between. Germline lookup yields CDR1 SGHTA and CDR2 FQGNSA. The CDR3, as DNA: TGTGCCAGCAGCTTTGGGGGGGCAGGCACCCAGTACTTC. Its protein product is CASSFGGAGTQYF. The full variable domain, completed using reference TRBV7-2 and TRBJ2-5, is GAGVSQSPSNKVTEKGKDVELRCDPISGHTALYWYRQSLGQGLEFLIYFQGNSAPDKSGLPSDRFSAERTGGSVSTLTIQRTQQEDSAVYLCASSFGGAGTQYFGPGTRLLVL.

The V and J genes are TRBV4-1 and TRBJ2-5; D tentatively fits TRBD1 or TRBD2 (5 bases each). Germline values: CDR1 MGHRA, CDR2 YSYEKL. Trimming pared 2 bases from V and 7 bases from J, leaving 20 bases between. The CDR3 loop spans 16 amino acids. Here the CDR3 reads CASSQPSRDPRGTQYF. CDR3 DNA: TGCGCCAGCAGCCAACCTTCCCGGGACCCTCGAGGGACCCAGTACTTC.

The rearrangement uses TRBV11-2 and TRBJ2-3, with 7 bases lining up with TRBD2. This CDR3 is 18 amino acids long. V shed 4 bases, J shed 3 bases, and the junction held 16 bases outside the gene matches. Germline V gene sequence: CDR1 SGHAT, CDR2 FQNNGV. This chain's CDR3 is CASSSFTGLAERTDTQYF. The CDR3 DNA reads TGTGCCAGCAGCTCCTTCACCGGGCTAGCGGAGAGGACAGATACGCAGTATTTT.

This clonotype came up many times. This chain uses TRBV24-1 with TRBJ2-1, with D hard to call. Germline CDR1 and CDR2: KGHDR and SFDVKD. The CDR3 spans 17 residues. Trimming pared 3 bases from V and 0 bases from J, leaving 14 bases between. The CDR3 DNA is TGTGCCACCAGTGATCCGACCGACACCCGCTCCTACAATGAGCAGTTCTTC. Amino acid sequence: CATSDPTDTRSYNEQFF.

This clonotype was observed many times. The rearrangement uses TRBV10-3 and TRBJ2-7; TRBD2 is a possible D gene (5 bases). Trimming removed 7 bases from V and 0 bases from J, with 13 bases in between. The germline V gene has CDR1 ENHRY and CDR2 SYGVKD. The CDR3 is 14 residues long. Here the CDR3 reads CAIKGAASSYEQYF. The CDR3 DNA is TGTGCCATCAAGGGAGCGGCGAGCTCCTACGAGCAGTACTTC.

This clonotype has more than one count but fewer than ten. The rearrangement joins TRBV7-9 to TRBJ1-3, with D hard to call. CDR1 is SEHNR, CDR2 FQNEAQ, per germline (reference sequence). The CDR3 sequence is 15 residues long. The V end was cut by 4 bases, the J end by 6 bases, with 16 bases between. The chain's CDR3 is CASSSLGLAENTIYF. DNA for the CDR3: TGTGCCAGCAGCTCATTGGGCCTCGCGGAAAACACCATATATTTT. Filled out from reference TRBV7-9 and TRBJ1-3, the complete variable domain reads DTGVSQNPRHKITKRGQNVTFRCDPISEHNRLYWYRQTLGQGPEFLTYFQNEAQLEKSRLLSDRFSAERPKGSFSTLEIQRTEQGDSAMYLCASSSLGLAENTIYFGEGSWLTVV.

J is TRBJ2-5 and V is TRBV9, with 10 bases that match TRBD2. CDR3 length equals 17 residues. With V trimmed by 0 bases and J by 1 base, 6 bases remained unmatched. Germline V gene lookup returns CDR1 SGDLS and CDR2 YYNGEE. The CDR3, as DNA: TGTGCCAGCAGCGTAGACCCTAGCGGGGGAATCCAAGAGACCCAGTACTTC. This encodes CASSVDPSGGIQETQYF.

This clonotype was picked up many times. The chain links TRBV10-3 to TRBJ1-5; tentative D call: TRBD1 (6 bases). The V end lost 0 bases, the J end lost 6 bases, and 12 bases lay between the germline ends. This CDR3 has 15 residues. Germline values: CDR1 ENHRY, CDR2 SYGVKD. The chain's CDR3 is CAISESLAGVQPQHF. The DNA for the CDR3 is TGTGCCATCAGTGAGTCGTTGGCAGGGGTTCAGCCCCAGCATTTT.

Comments on this clonotype: This clone may be a read error of a much larger clone one base away. The chain carries TRBV20-1 and TRBJ2-7; 8 bases fit TRBD2. This CDR3 is 13 amino acids long. Germline CDR1 and CDR2: DFQATT and SNEGSKA (reference sequence). The CDR3 sequence: CSAPGLGGYEQSF. DNA of the CDR3: TGCAGTGCACCGGGACTAGGAGGCTACGAGCAGTCCTTC.

This clonotype was observed a single time. This chain uses TRBV5-1 with TRBJ2-3; D may match TRBD1 or TRBD2 (5 bases each). Trimming shortened V by 4 bases and J by 2 bases, and 11 bases separated the two germline ends. Germline V lookup: CDR1 SGHRS, CDR2 YFSETQ. This CDR3 is built from 14 residues. Here the CDR3 DNA reads TGCGCCAGCAGCCTCGGGGCCCCCACAGATACGCAGTATTTT. Its translation is CASSLGAPTDTQYF.

This clonotype was counted ten times or more. CDR3: CSVPGNTEAFF. CDR3 DNA: TGCAGCGTTCCCGGGAACACTGAAGCTTTCTTT. The chain links TRBV29-1 to TRBJ1-1; no firm D call. CDR1 and CDR2 (germline): SQVTM, ANQGSEA. V gave up 5 bases and J gave up 1 base, with 5 bases separating them. CDR3 length: 11 amino acids.

This clonotype was seen at least ten times. This chain connects TRBV24-1 to TRBJ2-2; D remains ambiguous. V was shortened by 2 bases and J by 1 base, with 10 bases between the two germline ends. The CDR3 has 16 amino acids. Looked up from germline, CDR1 is KGHDR and CDR2 is SFDVKD. CDR3 nucleotide sequence: TGTGCCACCAGTGATTGGGTTTCGGTGAACACCGGGGAGCTGTTTTTT. Residues: CATSDWVSVNTGELFF.

In its sample, this clonotype was seen many times. This sequence joins TRBV4-1 and TRBJ2-7; 7 bases are shared with TRBD1. Trimming took 0 bases from V and 5 from J; bases not matched to a gene: 4. The length of the CDR3 is 14 residues. CDR1 is MGHRA, CDR2 YSYEKL, per germline. This CDR3 reads CASSQEGGIDEQYF. The DNA of the CDR3 is TGCGCCAGCAGCCAAGAAGGGGGCATCGACGAGCAGTACTTC.

This clonotype was seen at least ten times. The chain has TRBV12-3 or TRBV12-4 and TRBJ2-1, with 7 bases matching TRBD1. V was clipped by 6 bases and J by 4 bases; unmatched bases: 18. This CDR3 is built from 18 residues. The CDR3: CASRPEMDRSPFYNEQFF. CDR3 DNA: TGTGCCAGCAGACCCGAAATGGACAGGTCTCCTTTTTACAATGAGCAGTTCTTC.

The table lists this clonotype with many counts. CDR3 nucleotide sequence: TGTGCCAGCAGTTTATATCAGCCTTGGATGGGAAGTGGCTACACCTTC. It specifies CASSLYQPWMGSGYTF. This chain links TRBV28 with TRBJ1-2; no clear D. The germline CDR1 and CDR2 sequences are MDHEN and SYDVKM. With 1 base removed from V and 7 bases from J, the gap between germline ends came to 19 bases. The CDR3 is 16 amino acids.